This passage covers 23 T cell receptor beta chains from one sample sequenced in a study of blood T cells in healthy people across ages. Next came a second PCR, run for 7 to 11 cycles, which used a sample-barcoded 5' primer along with a J-beta primer mix. TCRdb re-called the 5' RACE reads with MiXCR, one entry per CDR3 protein. The table lists over 700,000 distinct CDR3 sequences, about 25% of them singletons, with 9% to 9.5% in the top ten. This same sample was also taken into another study, of T cells of mothers and their children.

The sample consisted of blood. The receptor source for this set is a boy between 10 and 17 years old in good health.

This clonotype was counted a single time. V usage is TRBV10-3 and J usage is TRBJ2-7; weak D call: TRBD1 (5 bases). CDR1 is ENHRY, CDR2 SYGVKD, per germline. This CDR3 is built from 14 residues. Trimming left V 10 bases short and J 2 bases short, with 18 bases between. Here the CDR3 reads CATEDTYLTYEQYF. Written as DNA, the CDR3 is TGTGCCACCGAGGACACGTACCTGACCTACGAGCAGTACTTC.

This clonotype was counted only a few times. This sequence joins TRBV7-2 and TRBJ1-2, with 7 nucleotides matching TRBD1. With V trimmed by 5 bases and J by 2 bases, 5 bases remained unmatched. The germline V gene has CDR1 SGHTA and CDR2 FQGNSA. The length of the CDR3 is 14 residues. The DNA for the CDR3 is TGTGCCAGCAGCGTGACGACAGGGAACTATGGCTACACCTTC. Its translation is CASSVTTGNYGYTF.

The chain has TRBV3-1 and TRBJ2-1; 11 bases match TRBD2. The J segment lost 5 bases and the V segment lost 6 bases, leaving 3 bases of the junction unmatched. The CDR3 runs 14 residues. Germline-derived CDR1 and CDR2 are LGHDT and YNNKEL (reference sequence). CDR3 residues: CASRLAGGDNEQFF. The CDR3 DNA reads as TGTGCCAGCAGGTTAGCGGGAGGGGACAATGAGCAGTTCTTC.

This clonotype has a handful of counts. J is TRBJ2-5 and V is TRBV7-6, with D perhaps matching TRBD2 (6 bases). The J call may be wrong; the DNA end is better matched by TRBJ2-7. The CDR3 is 17 amino acids. Per germline, CDR1 SGHVS and CDR2 FNYEAQ. DNA for the CDR3: TGTGCCAGCAGCTTAGGTGTTGCGGGGCCTAGCTCCTACGAGCAGTACTTC. It is translated as CASSLGVAGPSSYEQYF.

The chain carries TRBV20-1 and TRBJ2-5; 7 bases fit TRBD2. The assigned J gene may be wrong: the sequence end matches TRBJ2-7 better. CDR1 is DFQATT, CDR2 SNEGSKA, per germline (reference sequence). There are 14 residues in the CDR3. CDR3 DNA: TGCAGTGCTAGAGGGGAGGGGAGCTCCTACGAGCAGTACTTC. Amino acid sequence: CSARGEGSSYEQYF.

The chain uses TRBV29-1 and TRBJ1-4, with D uncertain. The CDR3 extends over 13 amino acids. Per germline, CDR1 SQVTM and CDR2 ANQGSEA. The V end lost 5 bases, the J end lost 4 bases, and 11 bases lay between the germline ends. CDR3 protein: CSVQWENNEKLFF. The DNA for the CDR3 is TGCAGCGTTCAGTGGGAGAATAATGAAAAACTGTTTTTT.

The gene calls are TRBV28 and TRBJ2-5; a weak D match, TRBD2 (5 bases). Germline loops: CDR1 MDHEN, CDR2 SYDVKM. The CDR3 totals 15 residues. Trimming removed 6 bases at V and 5 bases at J, with 19 bases between. The CDR3, as DNA: TGTGCCAGCAGCCCGGGGATAGTGGCACGGGAGACCCAGTACTTC. This gives the protein CASSPGIVARETQYF.

This clonotype occurred a few times. The chain couples TRBV19 to TRBJ2-5, with a possible D match to TRBD2 (6 bases). Trimming took 6 bases from V and 2 from J, leaving 22 bases between them. CDR1 and CDR2 from the germline V gene are LNHDA and SQIVND (reference sequence). CDR3 length: 17 residues. The CDR3 protein is CASSLIKEAGRQETQYF. The CDR3 nucleotides read TGTGCCAGTAGCCTCATAAAGGAGGCGGGGAGGCAAGAGACCCAGTACTTC.

V is TRBV3-1 and J is TRBJ2-5; D not resolved. Germline V CDR1 and CDR2: LGHDT, YNNKEL (reference sequence). This CDR3 spans 15 amino acids. V was trimmed by 1 base and J by 1 base, leaving 10 bases between them. CDR3 residues: CASSQGTDPQETQYF. The CDR3 DNA follows: TGTGCCAGCAGCCAAGGAACAGATCCCCAAGAGACCCAGTACTTC.

This clonotype was counted a few times. The chain uses TRBV20-1 and TRBJ2-7, with unresolved D. The CDR3 runs to 12 residues. V was trimmed by 4 bases and J by 3 bases, leaving 10 bases between them. Per germline, CDR1 DFQATT and CDR2 SNEGSKA (reference sequence). The CDR3 DNA reads as TGCAGTGCTACGCTCACCGGCTACGAGCAGTACTTC. As protein: CSATLTGYEQYF.

This chain joins TRBV2 and TRBJ2-5, with 10 bases lining up with TRBD2. There are 15 residues in the CDR3. V gave up 7 bases and J gave up 2 bases; unmatched junction bases: 7. CDR1 is SNHLY and CDR2 is FYNNEI in the germline V gene. The CDR3 sequence is CASISSGSRQETQYF. The CDR3 DNA follows: TGTGCCAGCATATCTAGCGGGAGCCGTCAAGAGACCCAGTACTTC. The full variable domain, completed using reference TRBV2 and TRBJ2-5, is EPEVTQTPSHQVTQMGQEVILRCVPISNHLYFYWYRQILGQKVEFLVSFYNNEISEKSEIFDDQFSVERPDGSNFTLKIRSTKLEDSAMYFCASISSGSRQETQYFGPGTRLLVL.

There are a few counts of this clonotype. Here the CDR3 DNA reads TGTGCCAGCAGTGAATACCGTGGGGTGGGGGACGGGGCCAACGTCCTGACTTTC. Translation gives CASSEYRGVGDGANVLTF. The gene calls are TRBV2 and TRBJ2-6; D is perhaps TRBD1 or TRBD2 (5 bases each). Germline V lookup: CDR1 SNHLY, CDR2 FYNNEI. This CDR3 has 18 amino acids. V was trimmed by 2 bases and J by 4 bases, leaving 18 bases between them.

This rearrangement joins TRBV29-1 to TRBJ2-7; 11 nucleotides agree with TRBD1. This CDR3 comprises 17 residues. The junction had 16 bases not matched to a gene; V was cut back by 6 bases and J by 3 bases. Germline V gene data show CDR1 as SQVTM and CDR2 as ANQGSEA. The CDR3 sequence: CSVRPWTGGLKSYEQYF. The CDR3 coding sequence is TGCAGCGTCCGCCCATGGACAGGGGGCCTAAAAAGCTACGAGCAGTACTTC.

This clonotype was counted only a few times. The chain has TRBV29-1 and TRBJ2-5; D possibly corresponds to TRBD2 (6 bases). Judging by the DNA end, TRBJ2-7 fits better; the J call may be wrong. The CDR3 has 16 residues. Germline V gene sequence: CDR1 SQVTM, CDR2 ANQGSEA. For the CDR3, the DNA is TGCAGCGTTGAATCCCACTTCATGGGAGGTCGGTACGAGCAGTACTTC. Protein sequence: CSVESHFMGGRYEQYF.

This clonotype has a handful of counts. The V call is TRBV4-1, the J call TRBJ2-1; D is uncertain. V was cut by 2 bases and J by 1 base, with 9 bases left in between. CDR3 length: 15 amino acids. Germline CDR1 MGHRA, CDR2 YSYEKL. In nucleotides, the CDR3 is TGCGCCAGCAGCCAACTGCCAGCTTCCTACAATGAGCAGTTCTTC. The encoded protein is CASSQLPASYNEQFF.

The chain employs TRBV7-9 and TRBJ2-5; the match to TRBD1 covers 7 bases. The V gene's germline CDR1 is SEHNR and CDR2 FQNEAQ (reference sequence). The CDR3 is 15 amino acids. The V gene end was trimmed by 5 bases and the J gene end by 0 bases; junction bases not matched to a gene: 6. This CDR3 is CASSTRDSYQETQYF. CDR3 nucleotide sequence: TGTGCCAGCAGCACTCGGGACAGCTACCAAGAGACCCAGTACTTC.

Only a few counts were recorded for this clonotype. The gene calls are TRBV6-5 and TRBJ1-4; D gene unclear. V was cut by 6 bases and J by 0 bases, with 11 bases left in between. The germline gives CDR1 MNHEY, CDR2 SVGAGI. The CDR3 contains 15 residues. CDR3 nucleotide sequence: TGTGCCAGCAGAAATCCTAAAGCAACTAATGAAAAACTGTTTTTT. It translates to CASRNPKATNEKLFF.

Only a few counts were recorded for this clonotype. V gene TRBV20-1 combines with J gene TRBJ1-2; 7 bases agree with TRBD1. The germline gives CDR1 DFQATT, CDR2 SNEGSKA (reference sequence). V lost 5 bases, J lost 7 bases, and 7 bases stayed unmatched. The CDR3 is 12 amino acids. The CDR3 is CSAPTDRFGYTF. The CDR3 DNA reads as TGCAGTGCTCCAACGGACAGGTTTGGCTACACCTTC.

This clonotype was counted ten times or more. The rearrangement uses TRBV5-5 and TRBJ2-5; D gene unclear. The V end lost 0 bases, the J end lost 3 bases, and 6 bases lay between the germline ends. The CDR3 is made up of 13 amino acids. Germline-derived CDR1 and CDR2 are SGHKS and YYEKEE (reference sequence). The CDR3 here is CASSLGVEETQYF. Written as DNA, the CDR3 is TGTGCCAGCAGCTTGGGCGTGGAAGAGACCCAGTACTTC.

This clonotype was seen a few times. This chain uses TRBV7-9 with TRBJ2-3; D is perhaps TRBD1 or TRBD2 (6 bases each). Germline loops: CDR1 SEHNR, CDR2 FQNEAQ (reference sequence). The V end lost 2 bases, the J end lost 0 bases, and 12 bases lay between the germline ends. This CDR3 spans 16 amino acids. CDR3 residues: CASSLFGGSSTDTQYF. CDR3 DNA sequence: TGTGCCAGCAGCTTATTCGGGGGCTCAAGCACAGATACGCAGTATTTT.

About this clonotype itself: The junction and the germline gene differ at one end; a read error may be behind it. The V call is TRBV7-9, the J call TRBJ1-1, with 7 bases identical to TRBD1. The CDR3 extends over 16 amino acids. Per the germline V gene, CDR1 is SEHNR and CDR2 is FQNEAQ (reference sequence). The CDR3 nucleotides are TGTGCCAGCAGCCCTACCCCGACAGGGATGAACACTGAGGCTTTCTTT. This codes for CASSPTPTGMNTEAFF.

The V call is TRBV7-8, the J call TRBJ2-7; 7 positions agree with TRBD1. The J call may be wrong; the DNA end is better matched by TRBJ2-5. CDR3 length equals 16 residues. The germline V gene has CDR1 SGHVS and CDR2 FQNEAQ. Here the CDR3 DNA reads TGTGCCAGCAGCCCATGGACAGGCCTCATGGGAGAGACCCAGTACTTC. Its protein is CASSPWTGLMGETQYF.

This clonotype occurred a few times. This sequence joins TRBV7-9 and TRBJ1-1; D ambiguous. Germline V gene lookup returns CDR1 SEHNR and CDR2 FQNEAQ (reference sequence). The CDR3 sequence is 14 residues long. Deletions cut 1 base from V and 3 bases from J, with 9 bases between. CDR3 nucleotide sequence: TGTGCCAGCAGCTTAGTTATGGAGGACACTGAAGCTTTCTTT. It yields the protein CASSLVMEDTEAFF. Full variable domain (missing parts from reference TRBV7-9 and TRBJ1-1): DTGVSQNPRHKITKRGQNVTFRCDPISEHNRLYWYRQTLGQGPEFLTYFQNEAQLEKSRLLSDRFSAERPKGSFSTLEIQRTEQGDSAMYLCASSLVMEDTEAFFGQGTRLTVV.